The present T cell receptor beta chain was sequenced within a study of CD4 T cells in relation to SARS-CoV-2 and coronaviruses (dated by TCRdb to the early 2020s). Regarding the complete study: The ViraFEST assay cultured PBMCs with antigen for roughly 11 days, then sequenced TCR beta CDR3s to find antigen-specific clonal expansions. Samples from a few pre-COVID donors and the naive versus memory experiments were sequenced with the Adaptive Biotechnologies TCR-sequencing kit; other data were Illumina-based. A different TCR-beta assay, based on Illumina, was used to sequence expansion assays from other donors in the study. An HIV-1 Nef peptide pool or a culture without peptide was used as the negative reference condition. Patient-derived lymphoblastoid cell lines were used to map the HLA restriction of shared crossreactive spike epitopes. Memory CD4+ T cell crossreactivity between SARS-CoV-2 and common cold coronavirus spike proteins was assessed at the TCR clonotype level in the study. Points the paper makes about the study in general: Because no donor provided both pre-pandemic and post-infection samples, tracing the source of pre-existing responses was limited. The study was constrained by small numbers of patients and of tested TCRs. Because the crossreactivity analysis focused on spike protein, crossreactivity against other viral proteins was not assessed. Crossreactive clones showed significantly weaker SARS-CoV-2-driven expansion than monoreactive clones, consistent with antigenic imprinting. In around three fifths of donors, memory CD4+ clonotypes turned up that crossrecognized SARS-CoV-2 and at least one common cold coronavirus spike.

CD4+ T cells from unexposed donors were collected before the COVID-19 pandemic (2011-2018). After around eleven days of culture, CD4+ T cells were isolated with the EasySep CD4+ T cell isolation kit. As cell numbers permitted, CD4+ T cells from unexposed donors were tested for reactivity to SARS-CoV-2 S and N and to four common cold coronavirus spike pools. Each well held millions of PBMCs cultured in IMDM containing roughly 5.2% human AB serum and 7.5 to 10 IU/ml IL-2. Half of the culture medium was replaced with fresh IL-2-containing medium on days 3 and 7. In general, every peptide culture condition was set up in three replicate wells. Leukapheresis product for the unexposed donors was bought commercially. PBMCs were isolated from leukapheresis product or whole blood by Ficoll-Paque PLUS gradient centrifugation. PBMCs were either cryopreserved at -140°C or used fresh in the expansion assay. The QIAamp Micro DNA Kit was used to extract genomic DNA from the CD4+ T cells.

Trimming takes 2 bases from V and 0 bases from J, and the germline ends sit 8 bases apart. Looking up the germline V gene yields CDR1 MNHEY and CDR2 SVGAGI. Including cysteine and phenylalanine, the CDR3 has 15 amino acids. Only CDR3 DNA is held: 45 bases, read in frame from base 1. This clone was observed a handful of times. Its binding antigen is unknown. No base quality information exists; no much larger clone differs at one position. Receptor libraries were prepared by the immunoSEQ multiplex PCR assay. Processing in the source paper ran as follows. Preprocessing removed nonproductive sequences and CDR3s not starting with C, not ending with F or W, or shorter than 7 amino acids. Antigen-specific clonotypes were called with the MANAFEST web app on the basis of expansion relative to the reference and to other culture wells. A clone was considered positive if significant expansion relative to the reference culture was observed in 2 of 3 replicate wells at an FDR below 0.05. For a clone to be considered positive, significant expansion relative to all other tandem wells and an odds ratio above 5 were also required. CDR3 homology was quantified as pairwise Levenshtein distance, calculated with the stringdist R package after three terminal residues were trimmed from each end. In its TCRdb copy, this immuneACCESS table keeps in-frame sequences only and misses some clones. Where compared with another copy, unresolved V genes explain less than half of these, and the others have no known cause. Clone size and the V and J calls come from that table; the DNA yielded D and trimming. Present in this sample are roughly 24,000 clones, 70% to 80% of which were seen just once. Around 14% of the sample is held by the ten biggest clonotypes.

The V gene is TRBV6-5 and the J gene is TRBJ1-3, with the D gene uncertain. The sequence derives from a human donor in good health. Sequencing was done on a sample of CD4+ T cells from PBMCs, cultured in vitro. The CDR3: CASSYDPLSGNTIYF. The nucleotide sequence is TGTGCCAGCAGTTACGACCCACTCTCTGGAAACACCATATATTTT.